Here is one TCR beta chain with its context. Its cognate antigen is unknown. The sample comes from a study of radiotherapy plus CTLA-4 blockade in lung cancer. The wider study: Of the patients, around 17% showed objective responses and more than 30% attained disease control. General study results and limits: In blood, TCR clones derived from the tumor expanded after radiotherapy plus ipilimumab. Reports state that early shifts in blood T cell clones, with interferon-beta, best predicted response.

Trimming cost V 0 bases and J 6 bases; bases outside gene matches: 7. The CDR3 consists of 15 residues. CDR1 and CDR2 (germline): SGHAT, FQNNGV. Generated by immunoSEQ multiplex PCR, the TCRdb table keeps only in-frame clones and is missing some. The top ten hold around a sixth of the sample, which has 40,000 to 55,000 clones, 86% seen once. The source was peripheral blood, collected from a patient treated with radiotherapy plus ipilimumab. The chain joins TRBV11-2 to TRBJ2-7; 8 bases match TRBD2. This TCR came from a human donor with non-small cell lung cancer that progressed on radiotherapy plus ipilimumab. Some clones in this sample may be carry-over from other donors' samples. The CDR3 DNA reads TGTGCCAGCAGCTTAGATATCGGGAGGGCCGGCGAGCAGTACTTC. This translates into CASSLDIGRAGEQYF. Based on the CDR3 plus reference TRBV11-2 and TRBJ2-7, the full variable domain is EAGVAQSPRYKIIEKRQSVAFWCNPISGHATLYWYQQILGQGPKLLIQFQNNGVVDDSQLPKDRFSAERLKGVDSTLKIQPAKLEDSAVYLCASSLDIGRAGEQYFGPGTRLTVT.